The TCR beta chain under discussion was sequenced for a study of cytomegalovirus exposure and HLA in healthy donors. Findings and caveats of the study: One later analysis reportedly identified an Asian-associated ancestry cluster that showed fewer N-insertions than the roughly 600-donor mean.

Turning to this clone: Its antigen is currently unknown.

V shed 10 bases, J shed 1 base, and the junction held 6 bases outside the gene matches. The CDR3 consists of 13 residues. Germline assignment: CDR1 MNHEY and CDR2 SMNVEV (reference sequence). A multiplex PCR was run with 60 Vbeta primers and 13 Jbeta primers. The protocol was immunoSEQ multiplex PCR, while the TCRdb copy is restricted to in-frame clones and leaves out a portion. Of about 160,000 clones listed, 84% are singletons. This clonotype was sampled from a man between 25 and 39 years old in good health and CMV-seronegative. The sequencing input was PBMCs. The rearrangement links TRBV27 to TRBJ2-7, with TRBD1 matching over 8 bases. CDR3 in amino acids: CATMDRASYEQYF. Written as DNA, the CDR3 is TGTGCCACAATGGACAGGGCATCCTACGAGCAGTACTTC.